A selection of T cell receptor beta chains follows, all from one sample in a study of blood T cell repertoires in COVID-19. Only in-frame clones appear in the TCRdb table, and some are missing; sequencing was by immunoSEQ multiplex PCR. This sample has about 130,000 clones, with roughly 87% found just once. The source material was peripheral blood. Receptors originate from a man at least 80 years old with active or convalescent COVID-19. CDR3s include the opening cysteine and the closing phenylalanine or tryptophan. Fields, in order: D gene, V gene, J gene, clone size, CDR3 protein, CDR3 DNA. D genes are given only for firm matches. Some rows mark clone size as missing; the rest say once, few, many or name a class of expanded clone.

d_gene: .; v_gene: TRBV24-1; j_gene: TRBJ2-5; abundance: .; CDR3aa: CATSDHRVLETQYF; CDR3nt: TGTGCCACCAGTGACCACAGGGTCTTGGAGACCCAGTACTTC
d_gene: .; v_gene: TRBV20-1; j_gene: TRBJ2-1; abundance: .; CDR3aa: CSASRGSRANEQFF; CDR3nt: TGCAGTGCTAGTCGAGGGTCAAGGGCGAATGAGCAGTTCTTC
d_gene: .; v_gene: TRBV9; j_gene: TRBJ2-5; abundance: .; CDR3aa: CASSGGGGAWETQYF; CDR3nt: TGTGCCAGCAGCGGAGGAGGGGGGGCCTGGGAGACCCAGTACTTC
d_gene: .; v_gene: TRBV5-6; j_gene: TRBJ1-5; abundance: .; CDR3aa: CASSIRSPYNQPQHF; CDR3nt: TGTGCCAGCAGCATTAGGAGCCCATACAATCAGCCCCAGCATTTT
d_gene: TRBD1; v_gene: TRBV7-9; j_gene: TRBJ1-2; abundance: .; CDR3aa: CASSASGTGGKINYGYTF; CDR3nt: TGTGCCAGCAGCGCGTCCGGGACAGGGGGCAAGATTAACTATGGCTACACCTTC
d_gene: TRBD1; v_gene: TRBV2; j_gene: TRBJ2-7; abundance: few; CDR3aa: CASKRDRGREQYF; CDR3nt: TGTGCCAGCAAACGGGACAGGGGGCGGGAGCAGTACTTC
d_gene: TRBD1; v_gene: TRBV28; j_gene: TRBJ1-5; abundance: .; CDR3aa: CASSFGGQAYNQPQHF; CDR3nt: TGTGCCAGCAGTTTCGGGGGACAGGCTTACAATCAGCCCCAGCATTTT
d_gene: .; v_gene: TRBV12-3/TRBV12-4; j_gene: TRBJ1-1; abundance: .; CDR3aa: CASSWDYNTEAFF; CDR3nt: TGTGCCAGCAGCTGGGACTACAACACTGAAGCTTTCTTT
d_gene: .; v_gene: TRBV5-1; j_gene: TRBJ1-4; abundance: .; CDR3aa: CASSLGGQTNEKLFF; CDR3nt: TGCGCCAGCAGCTTGGGGGGACAAACTAATGAAAAACTGTTTTTT
d_gene: TRBD1; v_gene: TRBV5-1; j_gene: TRBJ1-4; abundance: .; CDR3aa: CASSLGTAANEKLFF; CDR3nt: TGCGCCAGCAGCTTAGGGACAGCCGCTAATGAAAAACTGTTTTTT
d_gene: TRBD1; v_gene: TRBV19; j_gene: TRBJ1-1; abundance: few; CDR3aa: CASISQGAGTEAFF; CDR3nt: TGTGCCAGTATTTCACAGGGGGCGGGCACTGAAGCTTTCTTT
d_gene: .; v_gene: TRBV7-2; j_gene: TRBJ2-7; abundance: .; CDR3aa: CASRPTGSEQYF; CDR3nt: TGTGCCAGCAGACCCACAGGGAGCGAGCAGTACTTC
d_gene: TRBD2; v_gene: TRBV4-2; j_gene: TRBJ2-1; abundance: many; CDR3aa: CASSQDGLVALYNEQFF; CDR3nt: TGTGCCAGCAGCCAAGATGGACTAGTAGCTCTGTACAATGAGCAGTTCTTC
d_gene: TRBD2; v_gene: TRBV3-1/TRBV3-2; j_gene: TRBJ2-7; abundance: .; CDR3aa: CASSQGLAGYVTYEQYF; CDR3nt: TGTGCCAGCAGCCAGGGACTAGCGGGATACGTCACCTACGAGCAGTACTTC
d_gene: .; v_gene: TRBV10-3; j_gene: TRBJ2-7; abundance: .; CDR3aa: CANGKLELSEQYF; CDR3nt: TGTGCCAACGGAAAACTAGAGCTGAGTGAGCAGTACTTC
d_gene: .; v_gene: TRBV5-6; j_gene: TRBJ2-7; abundance: .; CDR3aa: CASSWGGTSYEQYF; CDR3nt: TGTGCCAGCAGCTGGGGCGGGACTTCCTACGAGCAGTACTTC
d_gene: .; v_gene: TRBV12-3/TRBV12-4; j_gene: TRBJ2-7; abundance: .; CDR3aa: CASSRSGFHEQYF; CDR3nt: TGTGCCAGCAGTCGATCAGGGTTCCACGAGCAGTACTTC
d_gene: TRBD1; v_gene: TRBV15; j_gene: TRBJ2-5; abundance: .; CDR3aa: CATSPLSTGSETQYF; CDR3nt: TGTGCCACCAGCCCACTATCGACAGGGTCGGAGACCCAGTACTTC
d_gene: .; v_gene: TRBV7-2; j_gene: TRBJ2-2; abundance: few; CDR3aa: CASSPHGNWDTGELFF; CDR3nt: TGTGCCAGCAGCCCCCACGGGAATTGGGACACCGGGGAGCTGTTTTTT
d_gene: TRBD1; v_gene: TRBV4-1; j_gene: TRBJ1-5; abundance: .; CDR3aa: CASSPGTGWDQPQHF; CDR3nt: TGCGCCAGCAGCCCAGGGACAGGATGGGATCAGCCCCAGCATTTT